This T cell receptor beta chain originates from a study of blood T cell repertoires in COVID-19. Study information: There were acute and convalescent COVID-19 samples, and they came from the United States, Italy and Spain. T cells, B-cell-depleted T cells, or PBMCs supplied cDNA or gDNA.

Germline-derived CDR1 and CDR2 are MNHEY and SVGEGT. V was trimmed by 6 bases and J by 2 bases, leaving 17 bases between them. This CDR3 has 16 amino acids. Sequencing was performed with immunoSEQ multiplex PCR; in TCRdb, only in-frame clones are kept and a portion is missing. Of about 200,000 clones listed, roughly 80% are singletons. The chain is built from TRBV6-2 or TRBV6-3 and TRBJ1-5; maybe TRBD1 (5 bases). Sequencing used peripheral blood. The origin of this receptor is a man aged 45-65 years who had recovered from COVID-19. Written as DNA, the CDR3 is TGTGCCAGCAGCCGACCCCAGGGTGTAGGCAATCAGCCCCAGCATTTT. Protein sequence: CASSRPQGVGNQPQHF.